A selection of T cell receptor beta chains follows, all from one sample in a study of blood T cell repertoires in COVID-19. The data were produced by immunoSEQ multiplex PCR, yet TCRdb's version contains in-frame clones alone and is incomplete. This repertoire shows hundreds of thousands of clones, nearly 90% found once; its top ten account for around 4.5%. The specimen was PBMCs or T cells enriched from blood (not recorded which). The receptors shown here come from a woman aged 18-29 years with acute COVID-19. The CDR3 runs from the conserved cysteine through the conserved F or W. A D gene is named only where the DNA matches it firmly.

v_call	d_call	j_call	cdr3_nt	cdr3_aa
TRBV28	TRBD1	TRBJ1-1	TGTGCCAGCAGGCGACAGGGAGCGTTCACTGAAGCTTTCTTT	CASRRQGAFTEAFF
TRBV28	NA	TRBJ1-5	TGTGCCAGCAGAGAAGCGGGGGGCAATCAGCCCCAGCATTTT	CASREAGGNQPQHF
TRBV28	NA	TRBJ1-5	TGTGCCAGCGGGGCCAGGGGATTAGAAAGATGGTCCCAGCATTTT	CASGARGLERWSQHF
TRBV7-9	TRBD1	TRBJ1-1	TGTGCCAGCAGCTCCAGACAGGGGGGGTCCGAAGCTTTCTTT	CASSSRQGGSEAFF
TRBV29-1	NA	TRBJ1-2	TGCAGCGTGGCGGACAGTGGGGGCTACACCTTC	CSVADSGGYTF
TRBV28	TRBD1	TRBJ2-5	TGTGCCAGCAGTAGAACAGGGGGGCAAGAGACCCAGTACTTC	CASSRTGGQETQYF
TRBV25-1	NA	TRBJ2-7	TGTGCCAGCAGTGAAGTGGGGGGATTTTACGAGCAGTACTTC	CASSEVGGFYEQYF
TRBV29-1	NA	TRBJ2-1	TGCAGCGTTGTCGCCTACAATGAGCAGTTCTTC	CSVVAYNEQFF
TRBV10-3	NA	TRBJ1-5	TGTGCCATCAGTGTTGAGGCAGAAAATCAGCCCCAGCATTTT	CAISVEAENQPQHF
TRBV11-2	NA	TRBJ2-3	TGTGCCAGCAGCATTCAGAGGGGGGAGGGCCTGGATTTCCCAGATACGCAGTATTTT	CASSIQRGEGLDFPDTQYF
TRBV6-5	TRBD1	TRBJ1-5	TGTGCCAGCAGTTACCCCGGGACAGGGGTTCAGCCCCAGCATTTT	CASSYPGTGVQPQHF
TRBV29-1	TRBD2	TRBJ2-1	TGCAGCGTGGGGCTCGGACTAGCCAGGGCAAATGAGCAGTTCTTC	CSVGLGLARANEQFF
TRBV12-5	TRBD2	TRBJ2-1	TGTGCTAGTGGTCCTCTAGCGGGAGGGCCTAAAGGTGAGCAGTTCTTC	CASGPLAGGPKGEQFF
TRBV27	NA	TRBJ2-3	TGTGCCACTTCGTTTGCCAGGGTTTATTCAGATACGCAGTATTTT	CATSFARVYSDTQYF
TRBV7-8	TRBD2	TRBJ2-5	TGTGCCGGAACAAGACTAGCGTCGCTGGGAGAGACCCAGTACTTC	CAGTRLASLGETQYF
TRBV19	NA	TRBJ1-5	TGTGCCAGTAGTATGGGGATTGGAGGGACCTTAAATCAGCCCCAGCATTTT	CASSMGIGGTLNQPQHF
TRBV6-5	NA	TRBJ1-1	TGTGCCAGCAGTTACCGCGGACAGTACACTGAAGCTTTCTTT	CASSYRGQYTEAFF